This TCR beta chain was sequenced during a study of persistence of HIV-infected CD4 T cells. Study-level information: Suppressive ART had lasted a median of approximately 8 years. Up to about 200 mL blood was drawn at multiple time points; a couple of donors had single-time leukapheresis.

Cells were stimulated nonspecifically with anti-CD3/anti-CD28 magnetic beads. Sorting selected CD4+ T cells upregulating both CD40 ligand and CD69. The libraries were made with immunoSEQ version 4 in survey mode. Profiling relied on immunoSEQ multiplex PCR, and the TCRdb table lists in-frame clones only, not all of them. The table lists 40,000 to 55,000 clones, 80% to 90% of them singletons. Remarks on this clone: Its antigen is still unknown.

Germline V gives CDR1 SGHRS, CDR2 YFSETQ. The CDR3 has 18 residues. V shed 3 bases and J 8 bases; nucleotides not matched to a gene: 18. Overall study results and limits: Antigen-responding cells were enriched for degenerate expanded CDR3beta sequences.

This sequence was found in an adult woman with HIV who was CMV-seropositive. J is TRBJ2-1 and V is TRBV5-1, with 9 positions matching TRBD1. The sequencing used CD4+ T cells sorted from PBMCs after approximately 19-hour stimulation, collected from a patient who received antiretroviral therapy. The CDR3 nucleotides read TGCGCCAGCAGCTGGGGGTCCTCCGGGACAGGGAACTTCTATGAGCAGTTCTTC. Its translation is CASSWGSSGTGNFYEQFF.